One and the same sample provided the 7 T cell receptor beta chains below, sequenced in a study of blood T cell repertoires in COVID-19. The protocol was immunoSEQ multiplex PCR, while the TCRdb copy is restricted to in-frame clones and leaves out a portion. The sample carries 60,000 to 85,000 clones, around 90% recorded once. Input material: peripheral blood. The receptors stem from a woman of 80 years or more with active or convalescent COVID-19.

The V call is TRBV5-1, the J call TRBJ2-1, with TRBD2 matching 11 bases. With 0 bases clipped from V and 8 bases from J, the junction kept 7 bases outside the gene matches. The CDR3 has 16 amino acids. Germline CDR1 is SGHRS and CDR2 is YFSETQ. The CDR3 nucleotides are TGCGCCAGCAGCTTGGCCGCTAGCGGGAGGTTCCATGAGCAGTTCTTC. Translated, it gives CASSLAASGRFHEQFF.

The rearrangement uses TRBV10-3 and TRBJ2-3; maybe TRBD2 (6 bases). Germline lookup yields CDR1 ENHRY and CDR2 SYGVKD. V was cut by 10 bases and J by 0 bases, with 14 bases left in between. This CDR3 comprises 14 residues. CDR3 DNA sequence: TGTGCCACCCGGGGGTTTACTAGCACAGATACGCAGTATTTT. It is translated as CATRGFTSTDTQYF.

This clone was seen a handful of times. The rearrangement links TRBV20-1 to TRBJ2-1, with 9 positions matching TRBD1. The ends lost 3 bases at V and 5 bases at J; junction bases unmatched: 14. The CDR3 sequence is 17 residues long. Germline lookup yields CDR1 DFQATT and CDR2 SNEGSKA (reference sequence). The CDR3 loop reads CSASLFGQGLANNEQFF. The DNA of the CDR3 is TGCAGTGCTAGTCTATTTGGACAGGGGCTAGCGAACAATGAGCAGTTCTTC.

V gene TRBV3-1 (or the pseudogene TRBV3-2) combines with J gene TRBJ2-7; D not certain. This CDR3 region has 13 residues. With 6 bases removed from V and 0 bases from J, the gap between germline ends came to 9 bases. Germline-derived CDR1 and CDR2 are LGHDT and YNNKEL (reference sequence). CDR3 sequence reads: CASSRSFSYEQYF. CDR3 coding DNA: TGTGCCAGCAGTCGAAGCTTCTCCTACGAGCAGTACTTC.

V and J are TRBV4-1 and TRBJ1-1; 8 nucleotides agree with TRBD1. The CDR3 sequence is 15 residues long. The V gene's germline CDR1 is MGHRA and CDR2 YSYEKL. Losses at the gene ends were 3 bases for V and 3 bases for J; bases not matched to a gene: 6. CDR3 sequence reads: CASSHGGQGDTEAFF. CDR3 sequence (DNA): TGCGCCAGCAGCCACGGCGGACAGGGAGACACTGAAGCTTTCTTT.

The chain combines TRBV6-5 with TRBJ2-7; perhaps TRBD1 as D (6 bases). V lost 7 bases, J lost 4 bases, and 17 bases lay in between. Germline V gives CDR1 MNHEY, CDR2 SVGAGI. The CDR3 is 14 amino acids. CDR3 amino acids: CASKDPGESYEQYF. The DNA of the CDR3 is TGTGCCAGCAAAGATCCAGGGGAATCGTACGAGCAGTACTTC.

V usage is TRBV2 and J usage is TRBJ1-5, with 10 positions matching TRBD1. The germline V gene has CDR1 SNHLY and CDR2 FYNNEI. J lost 7 bases, V lost 5 bases, and 8 bases had no gene match. This CDR3 is built from 15 residues. This CDR3 is CASSIRQGAWQPQHF. DNA of the CDR3: TGTGCCAGCAGTATAAGACAGGGGGCTTGGCAGCCCCAGCATTTT.